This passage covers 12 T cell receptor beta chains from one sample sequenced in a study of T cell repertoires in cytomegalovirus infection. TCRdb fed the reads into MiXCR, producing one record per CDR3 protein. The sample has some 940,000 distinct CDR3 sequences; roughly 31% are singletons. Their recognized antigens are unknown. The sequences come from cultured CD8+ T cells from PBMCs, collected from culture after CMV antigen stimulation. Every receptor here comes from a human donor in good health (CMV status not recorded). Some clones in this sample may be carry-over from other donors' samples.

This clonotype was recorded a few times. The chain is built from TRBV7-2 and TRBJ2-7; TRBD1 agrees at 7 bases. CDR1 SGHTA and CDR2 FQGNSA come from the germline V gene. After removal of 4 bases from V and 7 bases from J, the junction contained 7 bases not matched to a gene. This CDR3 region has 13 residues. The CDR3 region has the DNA TGTGCCAGCAGCTGGGGGACAGTCTATGAGCAGTACTTC. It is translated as CASSWGTVYEQYF.

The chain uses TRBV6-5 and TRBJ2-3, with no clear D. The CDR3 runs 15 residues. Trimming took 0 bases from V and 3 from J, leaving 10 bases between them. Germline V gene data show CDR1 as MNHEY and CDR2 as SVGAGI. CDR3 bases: TGTGCCAGCAGTTACTCATCTCCCCTTACAGATACGCAGTATTTT. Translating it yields CASSYSSPLTDTQYF.

CDR3 bases: TGTGCCACCTCCCTTAGGGAGAGCTCCTACAATGAGCAGTTCTTC. This gives the protein CATSLRESSYNEQFF. The chain links TRBV19 to TRBJ2-1; D possibly corresponds to TRBD2 (5 bases). The CDR3 length is 15 residues. Trimming shortened V by 10 bases and J by 0 bases, and 16 bases separated the two germline ends. Per germline, CDR1 LNHDA and CDR2 SQIVND (reference sequence).

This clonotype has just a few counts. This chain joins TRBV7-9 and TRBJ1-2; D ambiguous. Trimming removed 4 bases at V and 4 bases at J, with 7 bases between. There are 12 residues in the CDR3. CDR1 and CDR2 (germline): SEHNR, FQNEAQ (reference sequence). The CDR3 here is CASSSYSYGYTF. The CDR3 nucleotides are TGTGCCAGCAGCTCCTACAGCTATGGCTACACCTTC.

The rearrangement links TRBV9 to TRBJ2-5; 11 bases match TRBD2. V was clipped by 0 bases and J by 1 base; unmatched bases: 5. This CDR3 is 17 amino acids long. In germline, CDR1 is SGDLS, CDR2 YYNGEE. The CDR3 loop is CASSVVGLAGGQETQYF. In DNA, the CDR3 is TGTGCCAGCAGCGTAGTCGGGCTAGCGGGGGGCCAAGAGACCCAGTACTTC.

The CDR3 nucleotides are TGCAGTGCTCTTAGCGGCTACAGCTCCTACGAGCAGTACTTC. Its protein is CSALSGYSSYEQYF. The chain couples TRBV20-1 to TRBJ2-7, with D possibly being TRBD2 (6 bases). The germline V and J ends were trimmed by 5 bases and 0 bases, with 14 bases remaining between them. The germline V gene encodes CDR1 DFQATT and CDR2 SNEGSKA (reference sequence). The CDR3 is 14 residues long.

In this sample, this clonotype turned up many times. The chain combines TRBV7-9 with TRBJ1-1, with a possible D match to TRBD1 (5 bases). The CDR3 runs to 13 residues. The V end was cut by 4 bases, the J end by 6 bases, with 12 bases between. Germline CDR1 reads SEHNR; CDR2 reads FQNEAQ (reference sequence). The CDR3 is CASSSPGTAEAFF. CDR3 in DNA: TGTGCCAGCAGCTCCCCCGGGACGGCTGAAGCTTTCTTT.

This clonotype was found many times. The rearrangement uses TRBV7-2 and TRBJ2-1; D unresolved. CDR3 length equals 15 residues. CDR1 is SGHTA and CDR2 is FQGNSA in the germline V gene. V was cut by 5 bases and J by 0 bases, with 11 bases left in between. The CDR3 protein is CASSQGWSSYNEQFF. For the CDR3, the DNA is TGTGCCAGCAGCCAAGGGTGGAGCTCCTACAATGAGCAGTTCTTC.

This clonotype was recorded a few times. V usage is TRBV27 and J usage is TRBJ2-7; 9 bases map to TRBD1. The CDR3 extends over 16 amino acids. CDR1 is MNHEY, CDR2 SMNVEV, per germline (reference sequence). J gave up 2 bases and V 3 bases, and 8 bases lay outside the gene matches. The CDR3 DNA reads TGTGCCAGCAGTTTTTCTCCGGGACAGGGTGCCTACGAGCAGTACTTC. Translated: CASSFSPGQGAYEQYF.

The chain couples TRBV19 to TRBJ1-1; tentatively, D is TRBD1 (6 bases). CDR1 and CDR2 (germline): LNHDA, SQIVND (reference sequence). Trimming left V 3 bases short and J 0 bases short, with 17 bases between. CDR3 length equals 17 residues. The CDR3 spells CASSIRQVPPVNTEAFF. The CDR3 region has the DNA TGTGCCAGTAGTATTCGACAGGTCCCGCCAGTGAACACTGAAGCTTTCTTT.

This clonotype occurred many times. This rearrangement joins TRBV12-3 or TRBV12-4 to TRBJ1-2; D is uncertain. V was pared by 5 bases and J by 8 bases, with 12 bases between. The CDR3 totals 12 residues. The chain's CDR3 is CASSTGRIGYTF. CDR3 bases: TGTGCCAGCAGTACCGGGCGTATCGGCTACACCTTC.

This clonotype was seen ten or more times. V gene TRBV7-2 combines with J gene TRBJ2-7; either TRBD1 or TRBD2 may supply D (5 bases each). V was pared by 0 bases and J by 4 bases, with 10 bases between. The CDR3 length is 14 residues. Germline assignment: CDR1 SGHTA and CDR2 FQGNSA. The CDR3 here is CASSLAAGAYEQYV. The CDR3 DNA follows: TGTGCCAGCAGCTTAGCGGCCGGGGCTTACGAGCAGTACGTC.